The 21 T cell receptor beta chains presented below share a single source sample, sequenced in a study of T cell responses to AZD1222 COVID-19 vaccine. Sequencing was performed with immunoSEQ multiplex PCR; in TCRdb, only in-frame clones are kept and a portion is missing. The repertoire holds about 170,000 clones, with around 89% as singletons. The material sequenced was peripheral blood, taken on day 0 of AZD1222 vaccination. The receptors derive from an adult in good health.

V usage is TRBV14 and J usage is TRBJ2-3; D is uncertain. The V gene's germline CDR1 is SGHDN and CDR2 FVKESK. V was cut by 4 bases and J by 2 bases, with 1 base left in between. The CDR3 extends over 11 amino acids. The CDR3 DNA sequence: TGTGCCAGCAGCCTCACAGATACGCAGTATTTT. Its translation is CASSLTDTQYF.

The chain employs TRBV5-4 and TRBJ1-3; no reliable D call. The CDR3 totals 15 residues. Trimming shortened V by 0 bases and J by 0 bases, and 7 bases separated the two germline ends. CDR1 and CDR2 from the germline V gene are SGHNT and YYREEE (reference sequence). In DNA form, the CDR3 reads TGTGCCAGCAGCTTGGCTGGGAGCTCTGGAAACACCATATATTTT. The encoded protein is CASSLAGSSGNTIYF.

The V call is TRBV2, the J call TRBJ1-1, with D possibly being TRBD1 (5 bases). CDR1 is SNHLY and CDR2 is FYNNEI in the germline V gene. The CDR3 is 13 amino acids. Trimming pared 6 bases from V and 4 bases from J, leaving 12 bases between. The CDR3 reads CASRQQEATEAFF. The CDR3 DNA reads TGTGCCAGCAGACAACAGGAGGCCACTGAAGCTTTCTTT.

The J gene is TRBJ1-5, the V gene TRBV19; 8 nucleotides line up with TRBD1. This CDR3 has 13 residues. CDR1 is LNHDA, CDR2 SQIVND, per germline (reference sequence). J was trimmed by 4 bases and V by 10 bases; bases with no gene match: 6. CDR3 in DNA: TGTGCCACGGGGACAGGAGTTAATCAGCCCCAGCATTTT. Residues: CATGTGVNQPQHF.

The chain is built from TRBV7-2 and TRBJ2-1; 9 positions agree with TRBD2. With 0 bases clipped from V and 5 bases from J, the junction kept 8 bases outside the gene matches. Germline V gene data show CDR1 as SGHTA and CDR2 as FQGNSA. The CDR3 contains 17 residues. This chain's CDR3 is CASSLALSSGVDNEQFF. In nucleotides, the CDR3 is TGTGCCAGCAGCTTAGCGTTGTCTAGCGGGGTAGACAATGAGCAGTTCTTC.

The chain links TRBV28 to TRBJ2-7; TRBD2 aligns across 13 bases. Germline V gives CDR1 MDHEN, CDR2 SYDVKM. CDR3 length: 17 amino acids. V lost 3 bases to trimming and J lost 6 bases; unmatched junction nucleotides: 11. The CDR3 spells CASSFRDPTSGGPEQYF. CDR3 nucleotides: TGTGCCAGCAGTTTTCGCGACCCGACTAGCGGGGGGCCCGAGCAGTACTTC.

The CDR3 DNA reads TGTGCCAGCTCCCAAGGGGGGGAGCAGTACTTC. Its protein product is CASSQGGEQYF. V is TRBV18 and J is TRBJ2-7; tentatively, D is TRBD1 or TRBD2 (6 bases each). Germline CDR1 is KGHSH and CDR2 is LQKENI. The CDR3 sequence is 11 residues long. V lost 6 bases, J lost 7 bases, and 10 bases lay in between.

V is TRBV19 and J is TRBJ2-6, with 9 positions matching TRBD1. Germline V gene sequence: CDR1 LNHDA, CDR2 SQIVND (reference sequence). The CDR3 sequence is 19 residues long. V trimming: 5 bases; J trimming: 0 bases; junction bases outside the gene matches: 11. The CDR3 sequence is CASSLATGTGSSGANVLTF. CDR3 sequence (DNA): TGTGCCAGTAGTTTGGCTACCGGGACAGGGTCCTCTGGGGCCAACGTCCTGACTTTC.

The chain joins TRBV10-1 to TRBJ1-4; D is undetermined. Germline values: CDR1 WNHNN, CDR2 SYGVQD (reference sequence). The CDR3 length is 15 residues. The ends were cut back, 3 bases at V and 7 bases at J, with 15 bases in the middle. The CDR3 DNA is TGCGCCAGCAGTGAATCTCGGGGATCCCGTGAAAAACTGTTTTTT. It specifies CASSESRGSREKLFF.

This chain connects TRBV5-5 to TRBJ2-3; TRBD2 agrees at 14 bases. With V trimmed by 4 bases and J by 1 base, 5 bases remained unmatched. This CDR3 comprises 17 residues. CDR1 and CDR2 (germline): SGHKS, YYEKEE (reference sequence). The CDR3 sequence: CASSPRGLAGGTDTQYF. The CDR3 coding sequence is TGTGCCAGCAGCCCGAGGGGACTAGCGGGGGGCACAGATACGCAGTATTTT.

The count of this clone is one. The rearrangement links TRBV5-1 to TRBJ2-1; TRBD2 agrees at 8 bases. The trim removed 3 bases at V and 4 bases at J, leaving 9 bases unmatched. The CDR3 totals 16 residues. Germline-derived CDR1 and CDR2 are SGHRS and YFSETQ. The CDR3 sequence is CASSSELADKYNEQFF. In nucleotides, the CDR3 is TGCGCCAGCAGCTCCGAACTAGCGGATAAATACAATGAGCAGTTCTTC.

This rearrangement joins TRBV25-1 to TRBJ1-1; 7 positions agree with TRBD1. The CDR3 has 16 residues. V lost 3 bases, J lost 4 bases, and 11 bases stayed unmatched. Germline CDR1 and CDR2: MGHDK and SYGVNS. The CDR3 DNA sequence: TGTGCCAGCAGTGATCCGACAGGGAAGGTGACCACTGAAGCTTTCTTT. Its translation is CASSDPTGKVTTEAFF.

The chain is built from TRBV12-5 and TRBJ2-1, with 13 bases that match TRBD2. Per the germline V gene, CDR1 is LGHNT and CDR2 is FRNRAP. V shed 6 bases, J shed 2 bases, and the junction held 4 bases outside the gene matches. This CDR3 spans 16 amino acids. DNA for the CDR3: TGTGCTAGTGGGAAAGGACTAGCGGGGGCCTACAATGAGCAGTTCTTC. Amino acids: CASGKGLAGAYNEQFF.

CDR3 region: CASSIPLAGGQETQYF. DNA for the CDR3: TGTGCCAGCAGCATACCACTAGCGGGGGGCCAAGAGACCCAGTACTTC. The chain combines TRBV7-9 with TRBJ2-5, with 12 bases matching TRBD2. CDR1 is SEHNR, CDR2 FQNEAQ, per germline (reference sequence). Trimming cost V 5 bases and J 1 base; bases outside gene matches: 5. The length of the CDR3 is 16 residues.

This chain uses TRBV14 with TRBJ2-7; 11 bases fit TRBD2. Trimming at V came to 3 bases and at J to 2 bases, leaving 3 bases not matched to a gene. The CDR3 runs 15 residues. Germline lookup yields CDR1 SGHDN and CDR2 FVKESK. In DNA form, the CDR3 reads TGTGCCAGCAGCCACGGGACTAGCGGCGCCTACGAGCAGTACGTC. Translating gives CASSHGTSGAYEQYV.

The chain recombines TRBV9 with TRBJ1-6; possible D gene TRBD1, 5 bases. The length of the CDR3 is 14 residues. Trimming took 0 bases from V and 7 from J, leaving 8 bases between them. Germline CDR1 is SGDLS and CDR2 is YYNGEE. The DNA of the CDR3 is TGTGCCAGCAGCGTAGAACGGGGGAATTCACCCCTCCACTTT. Its protein product is CASSVERGNSPLHF.

This sequence joins TRBV6-1 and TRBJ2-2; D unresolved. Germline V lookup: CDR1 MNHNS, CDR2 SASEGT. The CDR3 consists of 14 residues. V lost 1 base and J 1 base, leaving 4 bases between the germline ends. The CDR3 DNA sequence: TGTGCCAGCAGTGAAGGACAGAACACCGGGGAGCTGTTTTTT. This encodes CASSEGQNTGELFF.

This chain joins TRBV11-2 and TRBJ2-3, with unresolved D. Germline assignment: CDR1 SGHAT and CDR2 FQNNGV. The V gene lost 0 bases and the J gene lost 6 bases, with 7 bases spanning the gap. The CDR3 consists of 13 residues. The DNA of the CDR3 is TGTGCCAGCAGCTTAGACTTGGAGGATACGCAGTATTTT. Translated: CASSLDLEDTQYF.

V is TRBV7-9 and J is TRBJ2-7; 8 nucleotides align to TRBD1. Trimming at V came to 7 bases and at J to 2 bases, leaving 7 bases not matched to a gene. Germline V gene sequence: CDR1 SEHNR, CDR2 FQNEAQ (reference sequence). CDR3 length equals 14 residues. The CDR3 protein is CASNPDRVPYEQYF. For the CDR3, the DNA is TGTGCCAGCAACCCGGACAGGGTCCCCTACGAGCAGTACTTC.

This clone appeared a single time. This chain connects TRBV5-1 to TRBJ1-1; 9 bases fit TRBD1. Looked up from germline, CDR1 is SGHRS and CDR2 is YFSETQ. The CDR3 contains 14 residues. After removal of 0 bases from V and 6 bases from J, the junction contained 3 bases not matched to a gene. The CDR3 DNA sequence: TGCGCCAGCAGCTTGGAGGGACAGGGCTCTGAAGCTTTCTTT. Its protein is CASSLEGQGSEAFF. The whole variable domain, filled in from reference TRBV5-1 and TRBJ1-1, reads KAGVTQTPRYLIKTRGQQVTLSCSPISGHRSVSWYQQTPGQGLQFLFEYFSETQRNKGNFPGRFSGRQFSNSRSEMNVSTLELGDSALYLCASSLEGQGSEAFFGQGTRLTVV.

The CDR3 nucleotides read TGTGCCAGCAGCTTGCGATCCTCCATGGAAGAGACCCAGTACTTC. Its protein is CASSLRSSMEETQYF. The chain has TRBV11-3 and TRBJ2-5, with D unresolved. Germline V gives CDR1 SGHNT, CDR2 YENEEA. V was clipped by 3 bases and J by 3 bases, with 14 bases between them. The CDR3 sequence is 15 residues long.